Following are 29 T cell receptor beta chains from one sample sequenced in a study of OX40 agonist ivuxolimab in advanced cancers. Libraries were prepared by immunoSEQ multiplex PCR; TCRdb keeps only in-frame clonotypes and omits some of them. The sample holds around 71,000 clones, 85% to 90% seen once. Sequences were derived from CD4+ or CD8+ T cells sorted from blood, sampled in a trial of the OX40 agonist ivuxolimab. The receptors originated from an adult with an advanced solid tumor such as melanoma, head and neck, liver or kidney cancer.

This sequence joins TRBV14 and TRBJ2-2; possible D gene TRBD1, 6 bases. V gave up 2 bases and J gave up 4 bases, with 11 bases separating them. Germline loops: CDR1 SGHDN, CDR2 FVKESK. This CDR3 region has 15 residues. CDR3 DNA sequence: TGTGCCAGCAGCCAACAGGCAGGGGCCACCGGGGAGCTGTTTTTT. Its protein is CASSQQAGATGELFF.

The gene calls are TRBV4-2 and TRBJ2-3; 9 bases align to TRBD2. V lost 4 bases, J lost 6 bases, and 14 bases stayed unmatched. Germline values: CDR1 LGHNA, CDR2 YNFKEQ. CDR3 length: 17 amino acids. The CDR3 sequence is CASSRDTDSGRGDTQYF. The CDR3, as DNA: TGTGCCAGCAGCCGAGACACAGATAGCGGGAGAGGGGATACGCAGTATTTT.

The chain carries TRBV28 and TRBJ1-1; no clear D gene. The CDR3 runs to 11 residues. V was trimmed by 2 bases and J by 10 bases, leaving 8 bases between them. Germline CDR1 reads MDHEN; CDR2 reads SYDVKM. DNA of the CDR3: TGTGCCAGCAGTTTAACAAGGTTAGCTTTCTTT. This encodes CASSLTRLAFF. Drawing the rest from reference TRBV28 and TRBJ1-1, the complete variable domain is DVKVTQSSRYLVKRTGEKVFLECVQDMDHENMFWYRQDPGLGLRLIYFSYDVKMKEKGDIPEGYSVSREKKERFSLILESASTNQTSMYLCASSLTRLAFFGQGTRLTVV.

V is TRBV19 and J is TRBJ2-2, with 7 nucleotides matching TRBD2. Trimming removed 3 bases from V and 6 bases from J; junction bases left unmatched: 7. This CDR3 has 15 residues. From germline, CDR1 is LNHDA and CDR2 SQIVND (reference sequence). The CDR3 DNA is TGTGCCAGTAGTATTTCCAGCGGGAAGGCCGGGGAGCTGTTTTTT. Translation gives CASSISSGKAGELFF.

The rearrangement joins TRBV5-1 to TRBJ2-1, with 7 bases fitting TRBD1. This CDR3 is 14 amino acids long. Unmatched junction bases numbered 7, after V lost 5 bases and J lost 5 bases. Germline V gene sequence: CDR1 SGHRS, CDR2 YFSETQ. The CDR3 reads CASRGGTDNNEQFF. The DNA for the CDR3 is TGCGCCAGCAGGGGTGGGACAGATAACAATGAGCAGTTCTTC.

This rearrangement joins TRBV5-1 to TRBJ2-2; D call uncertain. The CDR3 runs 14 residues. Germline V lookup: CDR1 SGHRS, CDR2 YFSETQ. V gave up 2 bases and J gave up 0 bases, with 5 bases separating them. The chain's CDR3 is CASSFAPNTGELFF. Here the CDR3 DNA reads TGCGCCAGCAGCTTTGCCCCGAACACCGGGGAGCTGTTTTTT.

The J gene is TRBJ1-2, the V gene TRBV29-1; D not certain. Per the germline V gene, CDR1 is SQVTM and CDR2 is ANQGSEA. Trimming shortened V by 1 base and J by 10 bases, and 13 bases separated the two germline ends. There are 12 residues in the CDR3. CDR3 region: CSVEGSVRSYTF. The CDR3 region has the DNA TGCAGCGTTGAAGGTTCTGTCAGATCCTACACCTTC.

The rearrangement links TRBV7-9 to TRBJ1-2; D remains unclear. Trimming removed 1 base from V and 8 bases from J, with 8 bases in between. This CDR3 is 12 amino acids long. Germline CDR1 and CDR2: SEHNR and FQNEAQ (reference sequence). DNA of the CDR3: TGTGCCAGCAGCTTAGACAGAGGCGGCTACACCTTC. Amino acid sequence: CASSLDRGGYTF. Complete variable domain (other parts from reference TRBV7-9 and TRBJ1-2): DTGVSQNPRHKITKRGQNVTFRCDPISEHNRLYWYRQTLGQGPEFLTYFQNEAQLEKSRLLSDRFSAERPKGSFSTLEIQRTEQGDSAMYLCASSLDRGGYTFGSGTRLTVV.

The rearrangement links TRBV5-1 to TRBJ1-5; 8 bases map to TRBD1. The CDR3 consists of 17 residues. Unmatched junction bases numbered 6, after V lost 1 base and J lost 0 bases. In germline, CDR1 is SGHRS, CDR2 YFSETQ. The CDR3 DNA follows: TGCGCCAGCAGCTTGTTACCGACAGGGGTTAGCAATCAGCCCCAGCATTTT. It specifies CASSLLPTGVSNQPQHF. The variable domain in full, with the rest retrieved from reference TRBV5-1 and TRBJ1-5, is KAGVTQTPRYLIKTRGQQVTLSCSPISGHRSVSWYQQTPGQGLQFLFEYFSETQRNKGNFPGRFSGRQFSNSRSEMNVSTLELGDSALYLCASSLLPTGVSNQPQHFGDGTRLSIL.

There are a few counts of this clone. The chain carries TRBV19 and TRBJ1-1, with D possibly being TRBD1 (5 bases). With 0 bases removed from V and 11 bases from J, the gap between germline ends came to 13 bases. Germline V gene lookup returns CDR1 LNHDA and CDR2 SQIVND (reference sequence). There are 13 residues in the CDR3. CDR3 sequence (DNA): TGTGCCAGTAGTATAGAAGGGCAGGGTAACGCTTTCTTT. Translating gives CASSIEGQGNAFF.

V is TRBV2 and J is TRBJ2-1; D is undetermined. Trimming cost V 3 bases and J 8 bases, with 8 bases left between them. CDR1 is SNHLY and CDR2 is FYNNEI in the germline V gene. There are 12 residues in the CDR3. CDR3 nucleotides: TGTGCCAGCAGTGATCCGAAAGATGAGCAGTTCTTC. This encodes CASSDPKDEQFF. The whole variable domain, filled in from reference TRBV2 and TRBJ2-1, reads EPEVTQTPSHQVTQMGQEVILRCVPISNHLYFYWYRQILGQKVEFLVSFYNNEISEKSEIFDDQFSVERPDGSNFTLKIRSTKLEDSAMYFCASSDPKDEQFFGPGTRLTVL.

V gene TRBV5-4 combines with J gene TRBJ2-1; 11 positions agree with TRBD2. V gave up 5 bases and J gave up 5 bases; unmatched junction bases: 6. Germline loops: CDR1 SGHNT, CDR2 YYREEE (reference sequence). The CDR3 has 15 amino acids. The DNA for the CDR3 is TGTGCCAGCAGACTAGCGGGAGAGGGGAACAATGAGCAGTTCTTC. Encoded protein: CASRLAGEGNNEQFF.

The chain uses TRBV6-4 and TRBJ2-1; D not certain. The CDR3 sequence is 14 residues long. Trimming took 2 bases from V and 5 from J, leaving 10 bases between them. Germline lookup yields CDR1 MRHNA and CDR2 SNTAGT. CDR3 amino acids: CASSDPRADNEQFF. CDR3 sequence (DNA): TGTGCCAGCAGTGACCCCCGGGCAGACAATGAGCAGTTCTTC.

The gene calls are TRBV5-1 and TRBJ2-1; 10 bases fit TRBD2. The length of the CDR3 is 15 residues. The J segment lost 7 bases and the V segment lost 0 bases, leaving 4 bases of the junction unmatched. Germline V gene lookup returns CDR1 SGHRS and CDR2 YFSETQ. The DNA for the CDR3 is TGCGCCAGCAGCTTGGTAGCGGGAGGCCCGAATGAGCAGTTCTTC. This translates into CASSLVAGGPNEQFF.

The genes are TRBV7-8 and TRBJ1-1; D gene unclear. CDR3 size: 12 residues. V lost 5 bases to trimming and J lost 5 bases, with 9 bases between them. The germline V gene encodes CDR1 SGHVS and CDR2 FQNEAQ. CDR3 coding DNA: TGTGCCAGCAGCGAGATGAGGACTGAAGCTTTCTTT. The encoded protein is CASSEMRTEAFF.

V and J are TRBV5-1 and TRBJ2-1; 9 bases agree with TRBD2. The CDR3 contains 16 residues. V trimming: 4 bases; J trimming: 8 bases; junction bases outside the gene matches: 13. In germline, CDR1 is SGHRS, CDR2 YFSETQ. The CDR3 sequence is CASSRLADSRSDEQFF. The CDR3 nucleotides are TGCGCCAGCAGCCGACTAGCGGATTCAAGAAGCGATGAGCAGTTCTTC.

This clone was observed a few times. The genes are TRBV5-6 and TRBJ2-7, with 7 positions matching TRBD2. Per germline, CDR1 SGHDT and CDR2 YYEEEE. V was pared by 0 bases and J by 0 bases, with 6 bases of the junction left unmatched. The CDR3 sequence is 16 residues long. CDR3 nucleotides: TGTGCCAGCAGCTTGGTCGGGCTAGCGGCCTCCTACGAGCAGTACTTC. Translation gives CASSLVGLAASYEQYF.

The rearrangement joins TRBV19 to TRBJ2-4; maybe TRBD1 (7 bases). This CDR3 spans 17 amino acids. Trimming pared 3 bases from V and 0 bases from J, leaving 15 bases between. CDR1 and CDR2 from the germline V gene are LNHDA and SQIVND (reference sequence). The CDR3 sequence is CASSIGGTALAKNIQYF. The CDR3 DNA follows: TGTGCCAGTAGTATTGGGGGGACAGCTTTAGCCAAAAACATTCAGTACTTC.

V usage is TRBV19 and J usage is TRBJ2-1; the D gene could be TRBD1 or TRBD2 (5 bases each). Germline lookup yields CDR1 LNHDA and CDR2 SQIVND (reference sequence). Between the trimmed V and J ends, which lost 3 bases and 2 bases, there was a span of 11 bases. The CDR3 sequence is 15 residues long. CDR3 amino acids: CASSIWGSAYNEQFF. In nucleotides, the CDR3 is TGTGCCAGTAGTATTTGGGGGAGCGCCTACAATGAGCAGTTCTTC.

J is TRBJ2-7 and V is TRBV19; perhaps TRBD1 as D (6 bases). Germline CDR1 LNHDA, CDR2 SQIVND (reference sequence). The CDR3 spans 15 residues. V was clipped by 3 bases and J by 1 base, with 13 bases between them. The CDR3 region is CASSITGTLSYEQYF. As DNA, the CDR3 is TGTGCCAGTAGTATCACCGGGACACTATCCTACGAGCAGTACTTC.

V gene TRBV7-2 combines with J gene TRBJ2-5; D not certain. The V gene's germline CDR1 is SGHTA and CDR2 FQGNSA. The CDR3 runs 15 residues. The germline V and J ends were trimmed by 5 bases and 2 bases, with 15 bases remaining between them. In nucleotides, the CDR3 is TGTGCCAGCAGCCCCGTCCTGGGAAGACAAGAGACCCAGTACTTC. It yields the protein CASSPVLGRQETQYF.

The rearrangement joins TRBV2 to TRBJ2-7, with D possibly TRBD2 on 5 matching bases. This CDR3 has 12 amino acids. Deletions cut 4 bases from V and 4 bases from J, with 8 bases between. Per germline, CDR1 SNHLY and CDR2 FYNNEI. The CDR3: CASSVLGYEQYF. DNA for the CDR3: TGTGCCAGCAGTGTACTAGGGTACGAGCAGTACTTC.

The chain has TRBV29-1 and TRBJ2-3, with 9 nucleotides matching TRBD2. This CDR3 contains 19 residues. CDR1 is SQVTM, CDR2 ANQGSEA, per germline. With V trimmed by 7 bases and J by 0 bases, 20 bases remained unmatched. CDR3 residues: CSARIFLSSGKASTDTQYF. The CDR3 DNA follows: TGCAGCGCCCGAATCTTCCTCTCTAGCGGGAAGGCTAGCACAGATACGCAGTATTTT.

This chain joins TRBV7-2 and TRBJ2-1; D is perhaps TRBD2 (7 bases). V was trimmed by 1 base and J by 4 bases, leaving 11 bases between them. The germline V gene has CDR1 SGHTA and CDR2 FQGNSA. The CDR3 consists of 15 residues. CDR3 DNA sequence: TGTGCCAGCAGCTTAGGGGGGGGCGATTACAATGAGCAGTTCTTC. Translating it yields CASSLGGGDYNEQFF.

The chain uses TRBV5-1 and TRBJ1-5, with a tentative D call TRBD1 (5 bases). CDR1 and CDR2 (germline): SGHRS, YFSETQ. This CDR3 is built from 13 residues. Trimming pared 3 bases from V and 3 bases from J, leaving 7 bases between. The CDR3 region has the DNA TGCGCCAGCAGCTCGGACATCAATCAGCCCCAGCATTTT. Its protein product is CASSSDINQPQHF.

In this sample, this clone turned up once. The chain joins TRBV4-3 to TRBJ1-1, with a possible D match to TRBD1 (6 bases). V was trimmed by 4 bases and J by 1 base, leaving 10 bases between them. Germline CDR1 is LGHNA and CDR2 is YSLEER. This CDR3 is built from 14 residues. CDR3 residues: CASSLGQQNTEAFF. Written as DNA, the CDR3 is TGCGCCAGCAGCCTAGGACAGCAGAACACTGAAGCTTTCTTT.

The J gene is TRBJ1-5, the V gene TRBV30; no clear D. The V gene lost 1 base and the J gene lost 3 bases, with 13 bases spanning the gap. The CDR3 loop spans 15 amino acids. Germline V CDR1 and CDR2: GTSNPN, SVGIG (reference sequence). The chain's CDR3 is CAWSAKGLLNQPQHF. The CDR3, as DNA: TGTGCCTGGAGTGCGAAGGGCTTACTCAATCAGCCCCAGCATTTT. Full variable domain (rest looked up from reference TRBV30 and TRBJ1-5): SQTIHQWPATLVQPVGSPLSLECTVEGTSNPNLYWYRQAAGRGLQLLFYSVGIGQISSEVPQNLSASRPQDRQFILSSKKLLLSDSGFYLCAWSAKGLLNQPQHFGDGTRLSIL.

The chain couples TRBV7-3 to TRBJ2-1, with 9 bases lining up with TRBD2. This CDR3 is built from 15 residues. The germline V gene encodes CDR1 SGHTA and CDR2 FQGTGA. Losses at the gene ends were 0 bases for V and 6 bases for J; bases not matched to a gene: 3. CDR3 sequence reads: CASSLTVAGANEQFF. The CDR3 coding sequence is TGTGCCAGCAGCTTAACGGTAGCGGGAGCCAATGAGCAGTTCTTC. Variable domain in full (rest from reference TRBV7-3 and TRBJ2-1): GAGVSQTPSNKVTEKGKYVELRCDPISGHTALYWYRQSLGQGPEFLIYFQGTGAADDSGLPNDRFFAVRPEGSVSTLKIQRTERGDSAVYLCASSLTVAGANEQFFGPGTRLTVL.

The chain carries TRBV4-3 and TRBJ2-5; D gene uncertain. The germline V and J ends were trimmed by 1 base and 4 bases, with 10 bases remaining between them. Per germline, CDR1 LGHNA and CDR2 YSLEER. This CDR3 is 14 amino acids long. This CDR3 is CASSQVIPRETQYF. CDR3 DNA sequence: TGCGCCAGCAGCCAAGTCATCCCCAGAGAGACCCAGTACTTC.